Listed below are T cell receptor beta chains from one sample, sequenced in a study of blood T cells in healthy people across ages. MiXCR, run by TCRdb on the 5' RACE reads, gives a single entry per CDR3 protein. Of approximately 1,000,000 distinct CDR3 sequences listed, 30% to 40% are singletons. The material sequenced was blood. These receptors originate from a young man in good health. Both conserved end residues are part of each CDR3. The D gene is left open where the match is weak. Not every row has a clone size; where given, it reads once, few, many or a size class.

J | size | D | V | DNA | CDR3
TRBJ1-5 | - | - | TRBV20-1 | TGCAGTGCTAGAGCTCCGGATCAGCCCCAGCATTTT | CSARAPDQPQHF
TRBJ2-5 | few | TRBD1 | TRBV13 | TGTGCCAGCAGCTCCACCCGACAGGGAGAGACCCAGTACTTC | CASSSTRQGETQYF
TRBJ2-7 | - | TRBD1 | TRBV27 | TGTGCCAGCAGTTCAACACAGGGGGTTCACTACAATGAGCAGTACTTC | CASSSTQGVHYNEQYF
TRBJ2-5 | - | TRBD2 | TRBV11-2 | TGTGCCAGCAGCTCGTTCCAGGGACTAAGGAGTGAGCAGTACTTC | CASSSFQGLRSEQYF
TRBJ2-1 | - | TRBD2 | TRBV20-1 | TGCAGTGCTAGAGATCCCCTTCGACTAGCGGGGGACCTTTACAATGAGCAGTTCTTC | CSARDPLRLAGDLYNEQFF
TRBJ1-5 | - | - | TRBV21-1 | TGTGCCAGCAGCAAAAGAGGCCCTTTTTGGGGGCCTTATAGCAATCAGCCCCAGCATTTT | CASSKRGPFWGPYSNQPQHF
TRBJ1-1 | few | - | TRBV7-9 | TGTGCCAGCAGCACCCTGGGGGGGGGGACTGAAGCTTTCTTT | CASSTLGGGTEAFF
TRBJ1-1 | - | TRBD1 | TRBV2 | TGTGCCAGCAGTGATCGAGGGACAGGGGGCCTCACTGAAGCTTTCTTT | CASSDRGTGGLTEAFF
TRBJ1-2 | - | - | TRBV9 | TGTGCCAGCAGCGGTGGCCCGGGCGGACCGATGAGCCCATGGTACACCTTC | CASSGGPGGPMSPWYTF
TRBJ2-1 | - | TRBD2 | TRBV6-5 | TGTGCCAGCAGTTACTCGCTAGCGGTGCCTTCCTACAATGAGCAGTTCTTC | CASSYSLAVPSYNEQFF